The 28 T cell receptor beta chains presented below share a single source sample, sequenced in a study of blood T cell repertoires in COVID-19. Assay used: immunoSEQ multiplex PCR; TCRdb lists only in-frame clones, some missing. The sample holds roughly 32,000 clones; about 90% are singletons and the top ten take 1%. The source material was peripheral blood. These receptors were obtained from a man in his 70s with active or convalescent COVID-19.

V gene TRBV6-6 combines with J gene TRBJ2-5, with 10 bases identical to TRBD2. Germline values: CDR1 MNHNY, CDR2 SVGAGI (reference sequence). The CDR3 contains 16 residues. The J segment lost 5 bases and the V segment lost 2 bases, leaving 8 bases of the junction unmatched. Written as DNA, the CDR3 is TGTGCCAGCAGTTACGGGTCTAGCGGGGGTAGGGAGACCCAGTACTTC. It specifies CASSYGSSGGRETQYF.

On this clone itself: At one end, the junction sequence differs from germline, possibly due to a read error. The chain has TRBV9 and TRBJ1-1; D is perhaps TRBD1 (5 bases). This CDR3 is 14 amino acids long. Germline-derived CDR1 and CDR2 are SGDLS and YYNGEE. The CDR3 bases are TGTGCCAGCAGCGTAACCGGGGGGAACGCTGAAGCTTTCTTT. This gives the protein CASSVTGGNAEAFF. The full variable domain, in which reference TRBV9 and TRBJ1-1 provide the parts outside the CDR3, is DSGVTQTPKHLITATGQRVTLRCSPRSGDLSVYWYQQSLDQGLQFLIQYYNGEERAKGNILERFSAQQFPDLHSELNLSSLELGDSALYFCASSVTGGNAEAFFGQGTRLTVV.

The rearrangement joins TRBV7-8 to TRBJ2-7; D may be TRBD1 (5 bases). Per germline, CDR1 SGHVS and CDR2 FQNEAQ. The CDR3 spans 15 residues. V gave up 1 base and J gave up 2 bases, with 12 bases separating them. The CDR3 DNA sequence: TGTGCCAGCAGCTTAGTTGAAGGGGCAGCCTACGAGCAGTACTTC. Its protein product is CASSLVEGAAYEQYF.

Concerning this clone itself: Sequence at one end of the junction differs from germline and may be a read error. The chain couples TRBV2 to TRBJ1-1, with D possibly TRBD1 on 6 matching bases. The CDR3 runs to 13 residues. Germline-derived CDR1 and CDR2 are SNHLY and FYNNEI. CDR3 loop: CASREGQPTEAFF. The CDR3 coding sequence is TGTGCCAGCAGGGAAGGACAGCCCACTGAAGCTTTCTTT.

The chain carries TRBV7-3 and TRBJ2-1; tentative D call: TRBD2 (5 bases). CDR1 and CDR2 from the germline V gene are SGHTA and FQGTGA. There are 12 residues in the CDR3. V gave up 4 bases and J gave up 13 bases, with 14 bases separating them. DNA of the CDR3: TGTGCCAGCAGCTCCCGAGGGTTGCCTCAGTTCTTC. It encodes CASSSRGLPQFF.

The CDR3 reads CASSYSTGGGQPQHF. For the CDR3, the DNA is TGTGCCAGCAGTTACTCCACAGGGGGCGGTCAGCCCCAGCATTTT. The chain uses TRBV6-5 and TRBJ1-5; TRBD1 aligns across 9 bases. Looked up from germline, CDR1 is MNHEY and CDR2 is SVGAGI. The CDR3 covers 15 residues. Germline trimming cut 0 bases from V and 6 bases from J; bases unmatched to any gene: 3.

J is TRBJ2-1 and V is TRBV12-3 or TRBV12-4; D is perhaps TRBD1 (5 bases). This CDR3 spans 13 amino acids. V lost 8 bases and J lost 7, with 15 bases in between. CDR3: CASGDSGVNEQFF. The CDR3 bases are TGTGCCAGCGGCGACAGTGGGGTGAATGAGCAGTTCTTC.

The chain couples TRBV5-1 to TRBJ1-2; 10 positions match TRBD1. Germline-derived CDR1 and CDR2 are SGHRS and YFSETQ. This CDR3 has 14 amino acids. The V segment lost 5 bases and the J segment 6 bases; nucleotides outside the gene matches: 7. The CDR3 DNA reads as TGCGCCAGCAGGGGACAGGGGAATTGGGATGGCTACACCTTC. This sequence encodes CASRGQGNWDGYTF.

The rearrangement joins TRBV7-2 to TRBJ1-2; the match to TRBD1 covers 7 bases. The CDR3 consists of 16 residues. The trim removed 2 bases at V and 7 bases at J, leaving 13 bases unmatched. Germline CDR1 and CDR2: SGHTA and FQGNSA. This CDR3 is CASSLNPQGGTGGYTF. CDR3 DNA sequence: TGTGCCAGCAGCTTAAACCCCCAGGGGGGAACTGGTGGCTACACCTTC.

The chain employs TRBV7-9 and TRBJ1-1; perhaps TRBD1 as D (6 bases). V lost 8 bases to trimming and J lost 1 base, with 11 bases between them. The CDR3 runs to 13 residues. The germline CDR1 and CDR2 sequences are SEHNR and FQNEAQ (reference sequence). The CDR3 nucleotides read TGTGCCAGCCTCGGGACAAGGAACACTGAAGCTTTCTTT. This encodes CASLGTRNTEAFF.

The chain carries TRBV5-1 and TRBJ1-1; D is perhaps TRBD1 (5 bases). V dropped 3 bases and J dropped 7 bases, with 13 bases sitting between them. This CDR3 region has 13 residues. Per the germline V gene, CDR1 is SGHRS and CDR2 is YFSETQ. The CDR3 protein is CASSSSGMIEAFF. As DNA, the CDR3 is TGCGCCAGCAGCTCGTCAGGGATGATTGAAGCTTTCTTT. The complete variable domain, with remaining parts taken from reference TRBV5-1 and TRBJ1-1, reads KAGVTQTPRYLIKTRGQQVTLSCSPISGHRSVSWYQQTPGQGLQFLFEYFSETQRNKGNFPGRFSGRQFSNSRSEMNVSTLELGDSALYLCASSSSGMIEAFFGQGTRLTVV.

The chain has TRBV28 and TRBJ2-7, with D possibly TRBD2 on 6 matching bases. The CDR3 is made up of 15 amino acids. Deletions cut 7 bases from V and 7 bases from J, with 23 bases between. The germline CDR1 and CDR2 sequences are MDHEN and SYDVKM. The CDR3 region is CASTFAAGRLREQYF. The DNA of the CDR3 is TGTGCCAGCACTTTCGCTGCAGGGAGGTTAAGGGAGCAGTACTTC.

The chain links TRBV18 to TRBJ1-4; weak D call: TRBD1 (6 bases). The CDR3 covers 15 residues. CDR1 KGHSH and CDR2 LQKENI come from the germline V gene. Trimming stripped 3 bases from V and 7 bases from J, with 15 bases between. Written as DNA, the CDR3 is TGTGCCAGCTCACCTCCGGGGGGCCTTGGTGAAAAACTGTTTTTT. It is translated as CASSPPGGLGEKLFF.

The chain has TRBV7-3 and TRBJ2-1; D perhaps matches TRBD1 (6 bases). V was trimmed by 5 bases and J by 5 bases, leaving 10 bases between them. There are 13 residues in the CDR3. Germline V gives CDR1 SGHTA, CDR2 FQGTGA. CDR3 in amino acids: CASSPGHNNEQFF. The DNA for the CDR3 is TGTGCCAGCAGCCCGGGACATAACAATGAGCAGTTCTTC. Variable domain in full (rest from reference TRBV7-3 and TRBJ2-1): GAGVSQTPSNKVTEKGKYVELRCDPISGHTALYWYRQSLGQGPEFLIYFQGTGAADDSGLPNDRFFAVRPEGSVSTLKIQRTERGDSAVYLCASSPGHNNEQFFGPGTRLTVL.

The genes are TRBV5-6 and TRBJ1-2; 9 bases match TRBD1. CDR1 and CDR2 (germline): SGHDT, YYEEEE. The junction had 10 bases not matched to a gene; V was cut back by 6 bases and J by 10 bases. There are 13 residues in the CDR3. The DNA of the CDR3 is TGTGCCAGCACCCGGTCGGGACAGGGCCCCTACACCTTC. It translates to CASTRSGQGPYTF.

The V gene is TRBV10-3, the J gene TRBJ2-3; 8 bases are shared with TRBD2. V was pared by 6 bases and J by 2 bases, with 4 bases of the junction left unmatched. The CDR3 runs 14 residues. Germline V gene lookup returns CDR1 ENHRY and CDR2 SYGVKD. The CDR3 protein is CAIRSGSVTDTQYF. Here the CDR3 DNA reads TGTGCCATCAGAAGCGGGAGCGTCACAGATACGCAGTATTTT.

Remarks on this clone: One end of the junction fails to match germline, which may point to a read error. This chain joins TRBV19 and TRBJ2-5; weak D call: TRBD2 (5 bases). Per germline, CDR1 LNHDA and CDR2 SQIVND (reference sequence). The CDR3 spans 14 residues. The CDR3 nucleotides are TGTGCCAGCAGCCCTAGCTTACGGCAAGGGACCCAGTACTTC. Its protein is CASSPSLRQGTQYF.

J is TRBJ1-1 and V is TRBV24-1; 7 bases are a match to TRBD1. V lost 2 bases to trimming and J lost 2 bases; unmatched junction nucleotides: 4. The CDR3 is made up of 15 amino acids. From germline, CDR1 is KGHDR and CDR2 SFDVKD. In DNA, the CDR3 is TGTGCCACCAGTGATTCGAGACAGGGAAACACTGAAGCTTTCTTT. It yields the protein CATSDSRQGNTEAFF.

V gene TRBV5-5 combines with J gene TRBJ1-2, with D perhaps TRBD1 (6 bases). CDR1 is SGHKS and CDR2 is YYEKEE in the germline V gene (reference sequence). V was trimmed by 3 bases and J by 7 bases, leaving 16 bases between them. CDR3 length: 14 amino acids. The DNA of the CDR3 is TGTGCCAGCAGCTCCGAGGCGGGGGCTGCTGGCTACACCTTC. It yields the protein CASSSEAGAAGYTF.

CDR3 DNA: TGTGCCAGCAGTCCACAGGGGGGTACGCGCAATCAGCCCCAGCATTTT. Translating it yields CASSPQGGTRNQPQHF. V is TRBV28 and J is TRBJ1-5, with TRBD1 matching over 8 bases. Germline values: CDR1 MDHEN, CDR2 SYDVKM. With 5 bases clipped from V and 2 bases from J, the junction kept 8 bases outside the gene matches. The CDR3 is 16 amino acids.

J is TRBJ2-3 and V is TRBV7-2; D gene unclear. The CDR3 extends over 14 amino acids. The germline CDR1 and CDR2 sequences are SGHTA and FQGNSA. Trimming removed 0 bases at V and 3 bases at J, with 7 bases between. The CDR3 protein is CASSLAWQTDTQYF. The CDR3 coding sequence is TGTGCCAGCAGCTTAGCCTGGCAGACAGATACGCAGTATTTT.

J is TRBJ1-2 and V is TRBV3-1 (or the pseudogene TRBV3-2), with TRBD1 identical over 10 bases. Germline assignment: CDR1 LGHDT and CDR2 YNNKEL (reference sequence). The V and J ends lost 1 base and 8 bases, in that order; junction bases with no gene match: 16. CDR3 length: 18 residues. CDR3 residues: CASSQGGLGGQGNSGYTF. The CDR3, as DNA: TGTGCCAGCAGCCAAGGAGGGCTGGGGGGACAGGGGAATTCCGGCTACACCTTC.

In nucleotides, the CDR3 is TGTGCCAGCAGCACCTGGACAGGAATGAACACTGAAGCTTTCTTT. Its translation: CASSTWTGMNTEAFF. The chain is built from TRBV7-9 and TRBJ1-1, with 7 bases identical to TRBD1. The CDR3 runs to 15 residues. Per the germline V gene, CDR1 is SEHNR and CDR2 is FQNEAQ (reference sequence). The junction had 6 bases not matched to a gene; V was cut back by 5 bases and J by 0 bases.

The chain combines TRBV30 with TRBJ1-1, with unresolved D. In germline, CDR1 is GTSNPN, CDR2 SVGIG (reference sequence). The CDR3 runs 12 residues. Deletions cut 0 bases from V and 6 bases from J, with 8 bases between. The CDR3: CAWSVGSAEAFF. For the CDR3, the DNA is TGTGCCTGGAGTGTCGGCAGCGCTGAAGCTTTCTTT.

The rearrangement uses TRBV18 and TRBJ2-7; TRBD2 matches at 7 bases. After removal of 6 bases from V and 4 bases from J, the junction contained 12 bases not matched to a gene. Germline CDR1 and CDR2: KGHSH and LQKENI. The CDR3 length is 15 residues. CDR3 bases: TGTGCCAGCTCCCCTGGACTAGACGCTACATACGAGCAGTACTTC. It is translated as CASSPGLDATYEQYF.

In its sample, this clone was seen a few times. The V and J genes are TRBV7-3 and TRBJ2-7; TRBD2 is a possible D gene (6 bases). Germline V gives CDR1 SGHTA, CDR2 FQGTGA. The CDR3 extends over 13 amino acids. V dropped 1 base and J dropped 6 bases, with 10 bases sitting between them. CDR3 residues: CASSLRPGLEQYF. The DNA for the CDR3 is TGTGCCAGCAGCTTAAGACCGGGACTCGAGCAGTACTTC. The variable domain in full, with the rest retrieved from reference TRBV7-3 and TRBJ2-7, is GAGVSQTPSNKVTEKGKYVELRCDPISGHTALYWYRQSLGQGPEFLIYFQGTGAADDSGLPNDRFFAVRPEGSVSTLKIQRTERGDSAVYLCASSLRPGLEQYFGPGTRLTVT.

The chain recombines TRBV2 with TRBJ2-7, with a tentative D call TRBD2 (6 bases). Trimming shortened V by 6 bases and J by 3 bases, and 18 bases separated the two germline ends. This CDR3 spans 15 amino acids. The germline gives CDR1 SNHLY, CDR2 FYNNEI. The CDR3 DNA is TGTGCCAGCAGCACCGGGATAATCGGGGGCTACGAGCAGTACTTC. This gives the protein CASSTGIIGGYEQYF.

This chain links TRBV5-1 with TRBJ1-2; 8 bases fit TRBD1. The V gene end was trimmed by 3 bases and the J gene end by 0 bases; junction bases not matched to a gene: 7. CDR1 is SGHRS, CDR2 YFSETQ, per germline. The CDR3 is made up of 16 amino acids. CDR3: CASSSPPRGPNYGYTF. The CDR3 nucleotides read TGCGCCAGCAGCTCGCCCCCCAGGGGGCCTAACTATGGCTACACCTTC.